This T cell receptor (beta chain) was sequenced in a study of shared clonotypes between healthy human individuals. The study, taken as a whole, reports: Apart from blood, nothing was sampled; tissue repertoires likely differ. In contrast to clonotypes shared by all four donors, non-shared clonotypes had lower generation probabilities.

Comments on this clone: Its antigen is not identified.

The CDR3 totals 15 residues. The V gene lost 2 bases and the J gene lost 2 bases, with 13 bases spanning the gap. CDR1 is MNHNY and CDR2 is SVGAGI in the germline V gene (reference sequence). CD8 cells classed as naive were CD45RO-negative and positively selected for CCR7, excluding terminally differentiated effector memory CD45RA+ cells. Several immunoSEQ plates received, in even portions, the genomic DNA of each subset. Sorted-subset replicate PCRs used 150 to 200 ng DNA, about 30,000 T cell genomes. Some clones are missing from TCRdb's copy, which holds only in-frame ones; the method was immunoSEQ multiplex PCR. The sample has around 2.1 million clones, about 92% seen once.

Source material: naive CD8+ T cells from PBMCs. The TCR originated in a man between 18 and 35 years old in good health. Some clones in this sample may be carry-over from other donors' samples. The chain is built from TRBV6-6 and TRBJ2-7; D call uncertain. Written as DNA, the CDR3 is TGTGCCAGCAGTTACCTCGAAATTAGCACCTACGAGCAGTACTTC. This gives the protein CASSYLEISTYEQYF.